The T cell receptor (beta chain) described here comes from a study of graft-versus-host responses after intestinal transplantation. About the study: Recipients had transplants, and these were multivisceral, liver-intestinal, or isolated intestinal. The recipients all started with anti-thymocyte globulin induction and then took tacrolimus and steroids for roughly three years. Study conclusions and caveats: The study found high graft-versus-host to host-versus-graft clonal ratios in allografts of patients with graft-donor T cell macrochimerism. GvH clones occurred in recipient marrow; some first appeared in ileum or blood.

As to this clone: Its antigen is not known.

TCRdb's copy holds only in-frame clones and misses some; the assay was immunoSEQ multiplex PCR. The sample includes 110,000 to 150,000 clones, 85% to 95% of them seen just once. This CDR3 is built from 14 residues. In germline, CDR1 is SGHTA, CDR2 FQGNSA. The trim removed 5 bases at V and 0 bases at J, leaving 3 bases unmatched. The chain carries TRBV7-2 and TRBJ1-1; 7 bases are shared with TRBD1. Sequenced here: unstimulated CD4+ T cells sorted from spleen or lymph node cells, sampled before intestinal transplant. This receptor was identified in a human donor who received an intestinal transplant. The CDR3 DNA sequence: TGTGCCAGCAGCCGGGACAGAGTGAACACTGAAGCTTTCTTT. This sequence encodes CASSRDRVNTEAFF.